Presented here are 9 T cell receptor beta chains from one specimen sequenced in a study of T cells after yellow fever vaccination. A single record per CDR3 protein comes from TCRdb applying MiXCR to the 5' RACE reads. Here the sample spans some 300,000 distinct CDR3 sequences, around 8.1% being singletons. This specimen was PBMCs, taken 35 to 50 days after the first yellow fever vaccination. The receptors were gathered from a man between 18 and 29 years old who received the YFV17D yellow fever vaccine.

A note on this clonotype: This may arise from a read error, as a much more abundant clone is one base away. The rearrangement joins TRBV4-1 to TRBJ2-5; 7 bases fit TRBD1. Per the germline V gene, CDR1 is MGHRA and CDR2 is YSYEKL. The CDR3 is made up of 14 amino acids. Here the CDR3 DNA reads TGCGTCAGCAGCCCGGGACAGAACCAAGAGACCCAGTACTTC. Translating gives CVSSPGQNQETQYF.

In this sample, this clonotype turned up a few times. The chain uses TRBV9 and TRBJ2-5, with 9 bases that match TRBD2. The CDR3 runs to 15 residues. Unmatched junction bases numbered 9, after V lost 4 bases and J lost 5 bases. Per the germline V gene, CDR1 is SGDLS and CDR2 is YYNGEE. The CDR3 region is CASSPTGTSRETQYF. CDR3 DNA sequence: TGTGCCAGCAGCCCCACCGGGACTAGCAGGGAGACCCAGTACTTC.

The DNA for the CDR3 is TGCAGTGCTAGGGAACAGGGGAACACTGAAGCTTTCTTT. This sequence encodes CSAREQGNTEAFF. The rearrangement joins TRBV20-1 to TRBJ1-1, with D possibly matching TRBD1 (6 bases). V was clipped by 3 bases and J by 1 base, with 9 bases between them. The germline V gene has CDR1 DFQATT and CDR2 SNEGSKA (reference sequence). The CDR3 runs to 13 residues.

Only a few counts were recorded for this clonotype. The rearrangement joins TRBV10-3 to TRBJ2-3; D is perhaps TRBD2 (6 bases). The ends were cut back, 6 bases at V and 6 bases at J, with 7 bases in the middle. The CDR3 spans 11 residues. CDR1 is ENHRY, CDR2 SYGVKD, per germline. The CDR3 DNA follows: TGTGCCATCAGCGGAGGGGATACGCAGTATTTT. Translated, it gives CAISGGDTQYF.

This clonotype came up a few times. This chain uses TRBV7-2 with TRBJ2-3; the D is unclear. CDR3 size: 13 residues. The germline V and J ends were trimmed by 3 bases and 1 base, with 5 bases remaining between them. Germline CDR1 SGHTA, CDR2 FQGNSA. Here the CDR3 reads CASSFTRTDTQYF. CDR3 coding DNA: TGTGCCAGCAGCTTTACCCGCACAGATACGCAGTATTTT.

The V and J genes are TRBV5-1 and TRBJ2-3; D gene ambiguous. Germline V gives CDR1 SGHRS, CDR2 YFSETQ. Trimming pared 0 bases from V and 2 bases from J, leaving 10 bases between. CDR3 length: 15 residues. DNA for the CDR3: TGCGCCAGCAGCTTGGATCCAGGAAACACAGATACGCAGTATTTT. It encodes CASSLDPGNTDTQYF.

This clonotype was detected only a few times. The CDR3 sequence is CASSLGVAPYNSPLHF. The CDR3 DNA reads TGTGCCAGCAGCTTAGGTGTAGCTCCCTATAATTCACCCCTCCACTTT. The V and J genes are TRBV7-8 and TRBJ1-6; D not resolved. Trimming took 1 base from V and 2 from J, leaving 9 bases between them. The CDR3 is 16 amino acids. The V gene's germline CDR1 is SGHVS and CDR2 FQNEAQ.

V usage is TRBV29-1 and J usage is TRBJ2-7, with D possibly TRBD1 on 5 matching bases. Germline V gives CDR1 SQVTM, CDR2 ANQGSEA. This CDR3 comprises 12 residues. Trimming removed 3 bases at V and 9 bases at J, with 15 bases between. The CDR3 DNA follows: TGCAGCGTTGAGACCGACAGACCGCGGCAGTACTTC. Translated: CSVETDRPRQYF.

The V call is TRBV29-1, the J call TRBJ2-7; D might be TRBD1 (6 bases). The CDR3 is 12 amino acids. Germline V gives CDR1 SQVTM, CDR2 ANQGSEA. Trimming took off 6 bases at V and 4 bases at J, with 13 bases between the two ends. CDR3 loop: CSVAERGYEQYF. CDR3 nucleotide sequence: TGCAGCGTAGCAGAGAGGGGGTACGAGCAGTACTTC.